The entry that follows covers one TCR beta chain sequence. Its antigen is not known. Investigators divided CD4+ cells into CD45RA+ naive and CD45RA-negative memory subsets. TCRdb's table, derived via immunoSEQ multiplex PCR, lists solely in-frame clones and lacks some. The sample yields 980,000 or so clones, over 75% seen once. The entry originates in a study of shared clonotypes between healthy human individuals. Study as a whole: Plates per donor: three CD4 naive, three CD4 memory, two CD8 naive, one CD8 memory.

Notes on the study in general: Non-shared clonotypes showed lower generation probabilities than clonotypes common to all four donors.

Material: memory CD4+ T cells sorted from blood. Specified subset: CD45RA-negative fraction. This clonotype originated in a man aged 18 to 35 in good health.

The CDR3 sequence: CAWSTGLAGVVDTQYF. CDR3 nucleotides: TGTGCCTGGAGTACCGGACTAGCGGGGGTGGTAGATACGCAGTATTTT. The rearrangement links TRBV30 to TRBJ2-3, with TRBD2 matching 13 bases. The CDR3 loop spans 16 amino acids. CDR1 and CDR2 (germline): GTSNPN, SVGIG (reference sequence). V gave up 2 bases and J gave up 5 bases; unmatched junction bases: 7.